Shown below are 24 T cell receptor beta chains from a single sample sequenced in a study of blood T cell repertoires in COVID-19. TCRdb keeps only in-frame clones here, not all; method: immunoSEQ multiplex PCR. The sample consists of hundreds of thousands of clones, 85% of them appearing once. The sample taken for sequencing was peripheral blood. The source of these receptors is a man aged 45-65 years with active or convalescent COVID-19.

Here the CDR3 reads CASSSIGGYGYTF. The CDR3 DNA reads TGTGCCAGTAGCTCGATAGGGGGCTATGGCTACACCTTC. This chain links TRBV19 with TRBJ1-2, with D maybe TRBD1 (6 bases). V lost 6 bases and J 4 bases, leaving 12 bases between the germline ends. The CDR3 runs 13 residues. Germline V lookup: CDR1 LNHDA, CDR2 SQIVND (reference sequence).

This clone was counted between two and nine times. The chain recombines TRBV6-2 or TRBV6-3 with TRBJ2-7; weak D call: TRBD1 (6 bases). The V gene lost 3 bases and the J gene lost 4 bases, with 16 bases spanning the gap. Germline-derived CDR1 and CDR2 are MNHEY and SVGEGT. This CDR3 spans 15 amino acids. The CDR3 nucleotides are TGTGCCAGCAGTTATAAAGGCAGGGGCCCTTACGAGCAGTACTTC. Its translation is CASSYKGRGPYEQYF.

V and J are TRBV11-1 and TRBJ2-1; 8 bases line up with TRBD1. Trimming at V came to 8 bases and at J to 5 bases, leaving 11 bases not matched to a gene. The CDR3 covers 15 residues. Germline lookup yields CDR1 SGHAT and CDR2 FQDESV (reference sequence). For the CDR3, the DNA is TGTGCCAGCGGTACCGGGACAGGCGTTAACAATGAGCAGTTCTTC. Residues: CASGTGTGVNNEQFF.

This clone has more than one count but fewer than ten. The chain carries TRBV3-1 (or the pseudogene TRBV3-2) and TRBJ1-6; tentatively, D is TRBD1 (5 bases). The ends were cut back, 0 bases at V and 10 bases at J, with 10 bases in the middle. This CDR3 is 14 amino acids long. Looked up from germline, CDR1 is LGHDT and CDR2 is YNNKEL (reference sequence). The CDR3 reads CASSQDGRGSPLHF. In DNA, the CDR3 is TGTGCCAGCAGCCAAGACGGGAGGGGCTCACCCCTCCACTTT.

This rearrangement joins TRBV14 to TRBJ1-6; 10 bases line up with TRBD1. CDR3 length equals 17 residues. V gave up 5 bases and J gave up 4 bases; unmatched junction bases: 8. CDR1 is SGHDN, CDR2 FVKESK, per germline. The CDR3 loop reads CASSSQTGQGYNSPLHF. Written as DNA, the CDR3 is TGTGCCAGCAGCTCACAAACGGGACAGGGGTATAATTCACCCCTCCACTTT.

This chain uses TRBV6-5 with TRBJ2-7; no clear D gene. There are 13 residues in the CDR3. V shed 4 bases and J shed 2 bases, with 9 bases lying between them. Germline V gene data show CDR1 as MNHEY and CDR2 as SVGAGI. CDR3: CASSWSHTYEQYF. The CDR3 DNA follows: TGTGCCAGCAGTTGGAGTCATACCTACGAGCAGTACTTC.

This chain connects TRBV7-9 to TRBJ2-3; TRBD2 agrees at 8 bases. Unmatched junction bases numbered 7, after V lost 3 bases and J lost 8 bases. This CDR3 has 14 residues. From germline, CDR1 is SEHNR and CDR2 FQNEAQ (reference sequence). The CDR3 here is CASSFTALAGTQYF. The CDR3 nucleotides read TGTGCCAGCAGCTTTACGGCGCTAGCGGGTACGCAGTATTTT.

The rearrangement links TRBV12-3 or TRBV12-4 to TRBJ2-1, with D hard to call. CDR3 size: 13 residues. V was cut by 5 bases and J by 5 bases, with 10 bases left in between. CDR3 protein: CASSHILNNEQFF. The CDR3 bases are TGTGCCAGCAGTCATATACTTAACAATGAGCAGTTCTTC.

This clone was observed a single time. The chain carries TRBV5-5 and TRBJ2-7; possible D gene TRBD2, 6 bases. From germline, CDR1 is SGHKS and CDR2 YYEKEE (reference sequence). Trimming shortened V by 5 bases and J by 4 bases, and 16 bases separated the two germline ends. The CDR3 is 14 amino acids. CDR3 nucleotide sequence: TGTGCCAGCAGACCAGCAAAGGGGAGGTACGAGCAGTACTTC. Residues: CASRPAKGRYEQYF.

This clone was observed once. CDR3 sequence: CASSLRQGLRGYTF. CDR3 sequence (DNA): TGTGCCAGCAGTTTGCGACAGGGACTCCGGGGCTACACCTTC. V and J are TRBV27 and TRBJ1-2; 7 bases map to TRBD1. This CDR3 is 14 amino acids long. Germline trimming cut 3 bases from V and 8 bases from J; bases unmatched to any gene: 9. Germline CDR1 MNHEY, CDR2 SMNVEV (reference sequence).

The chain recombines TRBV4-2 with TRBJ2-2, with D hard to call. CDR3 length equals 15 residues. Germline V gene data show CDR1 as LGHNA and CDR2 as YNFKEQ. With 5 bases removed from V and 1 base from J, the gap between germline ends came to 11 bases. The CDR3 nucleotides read TGTGCCAGCAGCTACGGTCTTTTGAACACCGGGGAGCTGTTTTTT. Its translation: CASSYGLLNTGELFF.

The CDR3: CASIRDRGGEKLFF. CDR3 nucleotides: TGTGCCAGCATTCGGGACAGGGGAGGAGAAAAACTGTTTTTT. V usage is TRBV6-5 and J usage is TRBJ1-4; TRBD1 matches at 10 bases. The CDR3 contains 14 residues. Germline values: CDR1 MNHEY, CDR2 SVGAGI. V dropped 7 bases and J dropped 8; count of bases not matched to a gene: 7.

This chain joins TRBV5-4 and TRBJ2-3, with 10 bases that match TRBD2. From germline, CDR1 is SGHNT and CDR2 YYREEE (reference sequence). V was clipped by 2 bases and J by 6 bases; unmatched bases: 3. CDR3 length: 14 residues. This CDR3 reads CASSLAGGLDTQYF. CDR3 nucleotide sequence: TGTGCCAGCAGCTTAGCGGGAGGGCTGGATACGCAGTATTTT.

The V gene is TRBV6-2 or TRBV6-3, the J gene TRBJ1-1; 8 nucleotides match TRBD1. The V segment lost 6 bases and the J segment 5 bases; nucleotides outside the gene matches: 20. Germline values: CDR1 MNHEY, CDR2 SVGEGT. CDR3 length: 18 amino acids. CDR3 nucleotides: TGTGCCAGCAGCCCTACCCCTCCTGCCGACAGGGGTGGTACTGAAGCTTTCTTT. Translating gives CASSPTPPADRGGTEAFF.

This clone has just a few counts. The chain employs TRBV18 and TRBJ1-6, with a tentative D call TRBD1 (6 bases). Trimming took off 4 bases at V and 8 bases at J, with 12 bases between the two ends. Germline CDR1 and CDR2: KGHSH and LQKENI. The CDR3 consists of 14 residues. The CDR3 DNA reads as TGTGCCAGCTCACTAATGGACAGAGATTCACCCCTCCACTTT. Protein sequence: CASSLMDRDSPLHF.

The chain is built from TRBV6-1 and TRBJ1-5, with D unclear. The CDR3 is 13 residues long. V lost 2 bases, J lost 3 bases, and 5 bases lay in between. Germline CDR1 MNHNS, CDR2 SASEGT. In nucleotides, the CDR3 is TGTGCCAGCAGTGAATCCGTCAATCAGCCCCAGCATTTT. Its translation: CASSESVNQPQHF.

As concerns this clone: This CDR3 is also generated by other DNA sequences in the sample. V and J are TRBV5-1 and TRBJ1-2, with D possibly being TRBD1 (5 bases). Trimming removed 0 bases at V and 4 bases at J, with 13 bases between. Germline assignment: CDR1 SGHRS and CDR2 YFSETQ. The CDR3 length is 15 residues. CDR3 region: CASSLDRGSGYGYTF. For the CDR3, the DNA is TGCGCCAGCAGCTTGGATAGGGGATCGGGCTATGGCTACACCTTC.

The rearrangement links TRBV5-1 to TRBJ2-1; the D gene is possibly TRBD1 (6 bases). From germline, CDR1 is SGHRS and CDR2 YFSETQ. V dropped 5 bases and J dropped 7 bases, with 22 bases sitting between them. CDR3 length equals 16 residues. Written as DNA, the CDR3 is TGCGCCAGCAGGGAAACAGGGACGGCCACGGGGAATGAGCAGTTCTTC. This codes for CASRETGTATGNEQFF.

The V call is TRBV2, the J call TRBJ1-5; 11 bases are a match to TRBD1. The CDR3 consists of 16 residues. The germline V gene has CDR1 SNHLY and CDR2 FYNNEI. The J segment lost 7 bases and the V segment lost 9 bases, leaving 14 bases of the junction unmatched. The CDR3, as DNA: TGTGCCAGTCGTGGGGACAGGGGGACCATGGTGCAGCCCCAGCATTTT. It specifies CASRGDRGTMVQPQHF.

The CDR3 DNA sequence: TGTGCCAGCAGCTTGGCTGGGGAGGCCTACGAGCAGTACTTC. Amino acids: CASSLAGEAYEQYF. The V and J genes are TRBV5-6 and TRBJ2-7, with TRBD2 as a possible D gene (6 bases). The CDR3 has 14 residues. Germline CDR1 is SGHDT and CDR2 is YYEEEE. V shed 0 bases and J shed 2 bases, with 9 bases lying between them.

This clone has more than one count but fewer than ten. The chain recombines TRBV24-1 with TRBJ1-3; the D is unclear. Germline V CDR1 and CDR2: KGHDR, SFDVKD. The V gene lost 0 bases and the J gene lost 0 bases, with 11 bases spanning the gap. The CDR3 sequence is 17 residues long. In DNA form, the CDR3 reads TGTGCCACCAGTGATTTGAACAGCCTCCTCTCTGGAAACACCATATATTTT. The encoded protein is CATSDLNSLLSGNTIYF.

The CDR3 region is CASSRPRESPYNEQFF. DNA of the CDR3: TGTGCCAGCAGTAGACCCCGGGAGTCCCCCTACAATGAGCAGTTCTTC. This chain connects TRBV28 to TRBJ2-1; D might be TRBD2 (6 bases). V gave up 5 bases and J gave up 2 bases, with 16 bases separating them. Germline V gives CDR1 MDHEN, CDR2 SYDVKM. The CDR3 contains 16 residues.

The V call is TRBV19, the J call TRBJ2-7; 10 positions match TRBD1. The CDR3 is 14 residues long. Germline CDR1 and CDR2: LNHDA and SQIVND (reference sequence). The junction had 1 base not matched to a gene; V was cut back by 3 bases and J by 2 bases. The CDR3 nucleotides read TGTGCCAGTAGTATTGGGACAGGGGCCTACGAGCAGTACTTC. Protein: CASSIGTGAYEQYF. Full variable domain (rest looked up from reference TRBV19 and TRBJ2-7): DGGITQSPKYLFRKEGQNVTLSCEQNLNHDAMYWYRQDPGQGLRLIYYSQIVNDFQKGDIAEGYSVSREKKESFPLTVTSAQKNPTAFYLCASSIGTGAYEQYFGPGTRLTVT.

The CDR3 DNA reads TGTGCCAGCAGCCCTCTAGGGGGGGTCAATGAGCAGTTCTTC. Translated, it gives CASSPLGGVNEQFF. The V call is TRBV7-9, the J call TRBJ2-1, with D maybe TRBD2 (7 bases). Between the trimmed V and J ends, which lost 5 bases and 6 bases, there was a span of 14 bases. This CDR3 has 14 residues. Germline V gene sequence: CDR1 SEHNR, CDR2 FQNEAQ (reference sequence).